This T cell receptor (beta chain) emerged from a study of beta chain features in type 1 diabetes. Study-wide points: Diminished insertions and augmented deletions at VDJ junctions characterized type 1 diabetes patients. In every one of the four CD4+ subsets, TCRB CDR3s were moderately but significantly shorter in Type 1 diabetes patients. With patients and controls alike, PCR might favor shorter templates to an equal degree.

CDR3 length equals 13 residues. Per the germline V gene, CDR1 is SGHRS and CDR2 is YFSETQ. Trimming removed 5 bases from V and 8 bases from J, with 11 bases in between. Purities in excess of 95% were seen in all sorted populations. This clone was seen only a few times. Its antigen is still unknown. As every portion of the isolated RNA was reverse transcribed, the sequencing read expressed TCRB transcripts. There were millions of reads on average in the naive, central memory and regulatory T cell samples. Only in-frame clones appear in the TCRdb table, and some are missing; sequencing was by immunoSEQ multiplex PCR. The table shows 310,000 or so clones, with roughly 8.8% occurring only once.

This sequence was found in a man aged 25-45 years with type 1 diabetes. The chain has TRBV5-1 and TRBJ1-6; weak D call: TRBD1 (6 bases). Source material: central memory CD4+ T cells from blood. The CDR3: CASSQYRDSPLHF. The CDR3 DNA follows: TGCGCCAGCAGTCAATACAGGGATTCACCCCTCCACTTT.